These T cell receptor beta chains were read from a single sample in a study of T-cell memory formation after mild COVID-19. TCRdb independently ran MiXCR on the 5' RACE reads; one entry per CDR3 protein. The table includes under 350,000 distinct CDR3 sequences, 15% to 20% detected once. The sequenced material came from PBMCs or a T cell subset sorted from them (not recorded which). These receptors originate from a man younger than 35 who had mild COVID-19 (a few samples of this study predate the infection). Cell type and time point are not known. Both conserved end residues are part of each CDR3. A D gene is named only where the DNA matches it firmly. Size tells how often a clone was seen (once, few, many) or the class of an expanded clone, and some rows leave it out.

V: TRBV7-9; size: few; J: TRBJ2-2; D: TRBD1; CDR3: CASSPDRRNTGELFF; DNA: TGTGCCAGCAGCCCGGACAGGCGCAACACCGGGGAGCTGTTTTTT
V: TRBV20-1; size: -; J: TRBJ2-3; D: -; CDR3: CSANLWGSDTDTQYF; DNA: TGCAGTGCTAATTTGTGGGGGAGTGACACAGATACGCAGTATTTT
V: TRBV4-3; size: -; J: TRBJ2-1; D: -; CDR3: CASRQAGVGEQFF; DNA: TGCGCCAGCAGACAAGCCGGAGTCGGCGAGCAGTTCTTC
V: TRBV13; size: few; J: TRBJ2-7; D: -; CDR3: CASSLYGRDPPEQYF; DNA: TGTGCCAGCAGCTTATACGGCAGGGACCCCCCCGAGCAGTACTTC
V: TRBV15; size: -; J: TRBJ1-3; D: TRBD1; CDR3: CATSRGQGANTIYF; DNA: TGTGCCACCAGCAGAGGACAGGGGGCAAACACCATATATTTT
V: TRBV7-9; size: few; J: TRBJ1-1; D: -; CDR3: CASSLSSMVNTEAFF; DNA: TGTGCCAGCAGCTTAAGTTCTATGGTGAACACTGAAGCTTTCTTT
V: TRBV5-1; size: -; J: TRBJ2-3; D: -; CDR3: CASGGITGRADTQYF; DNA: TGCGCCAGCGGAGGGATAACAGGTAGAGCAGATACGCAGTATTTT
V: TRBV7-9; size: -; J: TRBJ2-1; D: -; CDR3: CASSFELGGQGNYNEQFF; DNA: TGTGCCAGCAGCTTTGAGTTAGGAGGGCAGGGGAACTACAATGAGCAGTTCTTC
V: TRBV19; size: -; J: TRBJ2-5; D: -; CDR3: CASSIGRGQETQYF; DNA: TGTGCCAGTAGTATAGGCAGGGGCCAAGAGACCCAGTACTTC
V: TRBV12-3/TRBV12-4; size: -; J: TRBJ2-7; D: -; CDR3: CASSWGQDYEQYF; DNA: TGTGCCAGCAGTTGGGGCCAAGACTACGAGCAGTACTTC
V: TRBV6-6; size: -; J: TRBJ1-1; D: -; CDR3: CATDSANTEAFF; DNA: TGTGCCACAGACAGCGCGAACACTGAAGCTTTCTTT
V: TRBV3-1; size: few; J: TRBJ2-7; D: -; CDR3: CASSYRVSSYEQYF; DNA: TGTGCCAGCAGCTACAGGGTGAGCTCCTACGAGCAGTACTTC
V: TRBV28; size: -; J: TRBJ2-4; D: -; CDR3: CASGEIAKNIQYF; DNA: TGTGCCAGCGGGGAGATAGCCAAAAACATTCAGTACTTC
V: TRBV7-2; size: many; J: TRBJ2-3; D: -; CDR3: CASSVQGGGTDTQYF; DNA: TGTGCCAGCAGCGTACAGGGAGGAGGCACAGATACGCAGTATTTT
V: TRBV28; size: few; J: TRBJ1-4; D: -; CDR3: CASKGGTEKLFF; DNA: TGTGCCAGCAAGGGGGGGACTGAAAAACTGTTTTTT
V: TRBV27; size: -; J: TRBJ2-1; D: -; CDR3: CASSFDPPGRTYNEQFF; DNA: TGTGCCAGCAGTTTCGATCCCCCGGGGCGAACCTACAATGAGCAGTTCTTC
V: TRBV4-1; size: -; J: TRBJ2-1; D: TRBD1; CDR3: CASTPQQGFYNEQFF; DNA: TGCGCCAGCACCCCCCAACAGGGGTTCTACAATGAGCAGTTCTTC
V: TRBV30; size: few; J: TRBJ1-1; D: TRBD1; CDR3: CAWGRDRGTFF; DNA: TGTGCCTGGGGGAGGGACAGGGGAACTTTCTTT
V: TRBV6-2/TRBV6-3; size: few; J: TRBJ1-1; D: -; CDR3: CASSQQFAEAFF; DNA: TGTGCCAGCAGTCAACAGTTCGCTGAAGCTTTCTTT
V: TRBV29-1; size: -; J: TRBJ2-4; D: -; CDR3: CSAEAGGSAKNIQYF; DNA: TGCAGCGCCGAGGCTGGAGGGAGTGCCAAAAACATTCAGTACTTC
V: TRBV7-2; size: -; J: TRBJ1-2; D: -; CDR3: CASSLFGLHYGYTF; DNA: TGTGCCAGCAGCTTATTCGGGCTCCACTATGGCTACACCTTC
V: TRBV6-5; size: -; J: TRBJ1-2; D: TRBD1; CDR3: CASSYWDRSDGGYTF; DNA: TGTGCCAGCAGTTATTGGGACAGGAGTGATGGGGGCTACACCTTC
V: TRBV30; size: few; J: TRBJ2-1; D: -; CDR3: CACASHGLGKDEQFF; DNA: TGTGCCTGCGCATCTCACGGCCTGGGGAAGGATGAGCAGTTCTTC
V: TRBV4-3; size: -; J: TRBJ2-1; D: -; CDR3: CASSQTRGNEQFF; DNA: TGCGCCAGCAGCCAAACCAGGGGAAATGAGCAGTTCTTC
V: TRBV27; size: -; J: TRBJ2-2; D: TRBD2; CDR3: CASTLGAGGGITGELFF; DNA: TGTGCCAGCACCTTAGGGGCTGGGGGGGGGATTACCGGGGAGCTGTTTTTT
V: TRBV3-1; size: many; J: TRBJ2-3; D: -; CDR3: CASSPFSGYTQYF; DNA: TGTGCCAGCAGCCCCTTCTCTGGGTATACGCAGTATTTT
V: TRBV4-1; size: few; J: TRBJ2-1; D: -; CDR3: CASSQPQGNEQFF; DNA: TGCGCCAGCAGCCAACCTCAGGGAAATGAGCAGTTCTTC
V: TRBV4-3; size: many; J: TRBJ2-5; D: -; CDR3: CASSQDPVAETQYF; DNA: TGCGCCAGCAGCCAAGACCCAGTGGCGGAGACCCAGTACTTC
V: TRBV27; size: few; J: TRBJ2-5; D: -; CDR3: CASSREPQETQYF; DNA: TGTGCCAGCTCGAGAGAACCTCAAGAGACCCAGTACTTC
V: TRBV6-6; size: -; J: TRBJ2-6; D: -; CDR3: CASSYDSGANVLTF; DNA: TGTGCCAGCAGTTACGATTCTGGGGCCAACGTCCTGACTTTC
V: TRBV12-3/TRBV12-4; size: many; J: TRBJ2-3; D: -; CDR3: CASSQEGWGFSTDTQYF; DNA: TGTGCCAGCAGCCAAGAGGGGTGGGGGTTCAGCACAGATACGCAGTATTTT
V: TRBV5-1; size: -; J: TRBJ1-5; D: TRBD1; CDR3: CASSPGTGGRGQPQHF; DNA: TGCGCCAGCAGCCCCGGGACAGGGGGCAGAGGGCAGCCCCAGCATTTT
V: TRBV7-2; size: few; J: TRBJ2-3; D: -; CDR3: CASSHYTDTQYF; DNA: TGTGCCAGCAGCCACTACACAGATACGCAGTATTTT
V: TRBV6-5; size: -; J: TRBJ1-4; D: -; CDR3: CASSFTPGTANEKLFF; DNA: TGTGCCAGCAGTTTTACTCCCGGGACGGCTAATGAAAAACTGTTTTTT
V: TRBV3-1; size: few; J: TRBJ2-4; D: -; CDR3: CASSLGQNIQYF; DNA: TGTGCCAGCAGCCTCGGACAGAACATTCAGTACTTC
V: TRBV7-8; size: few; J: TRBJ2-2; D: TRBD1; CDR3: CASRIPGTGVTGELFF; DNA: TGTGCCAGCAGGATTCCCGGGACAGGGGTCACCGGGGAGCTGTTTTTT
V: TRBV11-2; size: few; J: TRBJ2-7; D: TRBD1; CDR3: CASRLTGGFYEQYF; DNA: TGTGCCAGCAGACTAACAGGGGGATTCTACGAGCAGTACTTC
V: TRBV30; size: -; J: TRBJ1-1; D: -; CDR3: CAWKVGRVTEAFF; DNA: TGTGCCTGGAAGGTAGGGCGGGTCACTGAAGCTTTCTTT
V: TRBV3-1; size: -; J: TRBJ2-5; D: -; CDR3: CVSSQGAGAETQYF; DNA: TGTGTCAGCAGCCAGGGAGCGGGCGCCGAGACCCAGTACTTC